This T cell receptor beta chain came from a study of siplizumab effects on memory and regulatory T cells (dated by TCRdb to about 2019). With respect to the entire study: The study examined how the anti-CD2 antibody siplizumab affects alloreactive T-cell subsets in allogeneic mixed lymphocyte reactions built from human PBMCs. The research as a whole found: The cumulative frequency of alloreactive sequences that could be traced back to unstimulated CD4+ memory T cells was significantly reduced by siplizumab. About 80-96% of proliferating CD4+ or CD8+ clones could not be given a naive or memory phenotype. Because sequences at frequencies below about 10^-5 were poorly captured, only a minor fraction of alloreactive clones could be mapped back to unstimulated subsets. Whether proliferating Tregs from siplizumab cultures were suppressive was not functionally confirmed. Among mappable alloreactive CD4+ clones, the Treg-derived fraction averaged approximately 69% with siplizumab versus 25% to 30% in control reactions. Compared with memory T cells, unstimulated naive T cells appeared more diverse, and naive cells seemed to make a substantial contribution to the alloresponse.

Sorted unstimulated T cells and proliferating T cells recovered from mixed lymphocyte reactions were subjected to TCRbeta CDR3 sequencing. Fresh whole blood from about 10 HLA-typed healthy donors served as the source for isolating PBMCs. As encoded in the germline V gene (reference sequence), CDR1 is LNHDA while CDR2 is SQIVND. From the cysteine up to the phenylalanine, the CDR3 has a length of 14 residues. The entry retains the CDR3 DNA only, 42 bases that are in frame from base 1. Trimming takes 2 bases from V and 4 bases from J, and the germline ends sit 9 bases apart. In the case of this clone: Its cognate antigen has yet to be identified. The record has no base qualities; no much larger clone is one base away.

Receptors were amplified or captured by the immunoSEQ multiplex PCR assay. The deep sequencing platform assayed 90,000 to 100,000 TCR templates per sample. Genomic DNA extracted from sorted T cells was the material used for TCRbeta CDR3 sequencing. The source study handled its data this way. The R programming language was used for the clonal analysis of the TCRbeta CDR3 data. Alloreactive CD4+ and CD8+ clones were defined by comparing unstimulated samples with post-reaction CFSE-low samples. By matching sequences to the repertoires of sorted unstimulated Treg and non-Treg cells, each alloreactive CD4+ clone was assigned a regulatory or non-regulatory origin. TCRdb's version of the immuneACCESS table is confined to in-frame rearrangements and falls short of the full clone set. An unresolved V gene accounts for under half of the shortfall where checked; the remainder is of unknown origin. That table supplies the V and J calls and clone size; D and trimming were determined from the DNA. The sample has tens of thousands of clones on record, about 89% of them singletons. The biggest ten clones account for 25% to 35% of the sample.

The clonotype comes from a human donor in good health. Sequenced material: CD8+ T cells sorted from blood. Recombination connected TRBV19 to TRBJ1-3, with no confidently assigned D gene. In nucleotides, the sequence is TGTGCCAGTAGTATAACAGTTCGAGGAAACACCATATATTTT. Translated, it gives CASSITVRGNTIYF.